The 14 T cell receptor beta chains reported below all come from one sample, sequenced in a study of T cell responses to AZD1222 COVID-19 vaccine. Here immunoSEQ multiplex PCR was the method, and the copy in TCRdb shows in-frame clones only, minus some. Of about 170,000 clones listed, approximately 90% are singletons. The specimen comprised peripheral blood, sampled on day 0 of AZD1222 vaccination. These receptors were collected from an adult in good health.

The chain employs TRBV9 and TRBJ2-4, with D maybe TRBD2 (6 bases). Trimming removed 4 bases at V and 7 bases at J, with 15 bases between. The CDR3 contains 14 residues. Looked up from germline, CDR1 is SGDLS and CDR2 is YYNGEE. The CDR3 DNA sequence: TGTGCCAGCAGCCCCGGGACTGCGGGGAACATTCAGTACTTC. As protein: CASSPGTAGNIQYF. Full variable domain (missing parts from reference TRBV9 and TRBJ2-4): DSGVTQTPKHLITATGQRVTLRCSPRSGDLSVYWYQQSLDQGLQFLIQYYNGEERAKGNILERFSAQQFPDLHSELNLSSLELGDSALYFCASSPGTAGNIQYFGAGTRLSVL.

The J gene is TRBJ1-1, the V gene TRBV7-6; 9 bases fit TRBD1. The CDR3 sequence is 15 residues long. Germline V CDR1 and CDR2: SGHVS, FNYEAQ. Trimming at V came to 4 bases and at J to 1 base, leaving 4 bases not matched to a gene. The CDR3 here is CASSSRTGANTEAFF. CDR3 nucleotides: TGTGCCAGCAGCTCCCGGACAGGGGCGAACACTGAAGCTTTCTTT. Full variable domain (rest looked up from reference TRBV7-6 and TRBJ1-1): GAGVSQSPRYKVTKRGQDVALRCDPISGHVSLYWYRQALGQGPEFLTYFNYEAQQDKSGLPNDRFSAERPEGSISTLTIQRTEQRDSAMYRCASSSRTGANTEAFFGQGTRLTVV.

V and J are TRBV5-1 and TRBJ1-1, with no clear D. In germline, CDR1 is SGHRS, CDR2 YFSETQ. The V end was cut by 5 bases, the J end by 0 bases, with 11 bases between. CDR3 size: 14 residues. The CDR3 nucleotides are TGCGCCAGCAGTCGGGAAGGGATGAACACTGAAGCTTTCTTT. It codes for CASSREGMNTEAFF.

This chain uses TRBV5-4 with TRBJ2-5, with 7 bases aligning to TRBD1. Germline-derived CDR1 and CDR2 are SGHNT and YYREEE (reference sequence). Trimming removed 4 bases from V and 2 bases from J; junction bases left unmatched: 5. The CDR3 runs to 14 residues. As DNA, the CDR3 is TGTGCCAGCAGCCGGGGACAGTCTCAAGAGACCCAGTACTTC. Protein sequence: CASSRGQSQETQYF. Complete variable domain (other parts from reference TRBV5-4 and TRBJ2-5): ETGVTQSPTHLIKTRGQQVTLRCSSQSGHNTVSWYQQALGQGPQFIFQYYREEENGRGNFPPRFSGLQFPNYSSELNVNALELDDSALYLCASSRGQSQETQYFGPGTRLLVL.

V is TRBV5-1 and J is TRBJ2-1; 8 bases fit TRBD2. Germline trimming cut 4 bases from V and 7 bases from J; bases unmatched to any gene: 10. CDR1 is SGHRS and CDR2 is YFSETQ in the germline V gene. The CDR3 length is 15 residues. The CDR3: CASSRLPGLENEQFF. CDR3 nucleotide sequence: TGCGCCAGCAGCAGGCTCCCGGGACTAGAAAATGAGCAGTTCTTC.

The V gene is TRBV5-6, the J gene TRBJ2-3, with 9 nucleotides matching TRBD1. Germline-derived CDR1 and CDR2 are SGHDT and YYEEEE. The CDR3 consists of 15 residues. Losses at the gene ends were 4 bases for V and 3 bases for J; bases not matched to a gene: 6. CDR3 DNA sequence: TGTGCCAGCAGCGGGGACAGGGCCTGGACAGATACGCAGTATTTT. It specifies CASSGDRAWTDTQYF. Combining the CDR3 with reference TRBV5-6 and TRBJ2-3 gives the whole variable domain DAGVTQSPTHLIKTRGQQVTLRCSPKSGHDTVSWYQQALGQGPQFIFQYYEEEERQRGNFPDRFSGHQFPNYSSELNVNALLLGDSALYLCASSGDRAWTDTQYFGPGTRLTVL.

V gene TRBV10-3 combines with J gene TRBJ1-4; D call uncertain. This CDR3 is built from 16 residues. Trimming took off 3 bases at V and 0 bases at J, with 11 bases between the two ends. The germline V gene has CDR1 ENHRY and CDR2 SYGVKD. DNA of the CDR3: TGTGCCATCAGTGACCCCACCAGTGCAACTAATGAAAAACTGTTTTTT. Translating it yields CAISDPTSATNEKLFF.

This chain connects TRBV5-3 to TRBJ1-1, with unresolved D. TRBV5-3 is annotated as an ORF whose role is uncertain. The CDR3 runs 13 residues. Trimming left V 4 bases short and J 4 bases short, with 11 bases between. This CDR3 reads CARSVRGGTEAFF. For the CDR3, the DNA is TGTGCCAGAAGCGTCCGAGGTGGCACTGAAGCTTTCTTT.

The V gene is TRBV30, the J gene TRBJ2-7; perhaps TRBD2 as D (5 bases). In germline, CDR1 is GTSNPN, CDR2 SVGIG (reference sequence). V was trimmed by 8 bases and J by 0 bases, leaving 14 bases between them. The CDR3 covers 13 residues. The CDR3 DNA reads TGTGCCGCGGGCGGGTTCAACTCCTACGAGCAGTACTTC. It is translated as CAAGGFNSYEQYF.

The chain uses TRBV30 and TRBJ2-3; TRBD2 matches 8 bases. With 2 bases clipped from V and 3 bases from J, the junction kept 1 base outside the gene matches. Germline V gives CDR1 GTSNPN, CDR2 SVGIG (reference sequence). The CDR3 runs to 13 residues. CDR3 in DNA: TGTGCCTGGAGTAGCGGGAGAACAGATACGCAGTATTTT. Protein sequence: CAWSSGRTDTQYF.

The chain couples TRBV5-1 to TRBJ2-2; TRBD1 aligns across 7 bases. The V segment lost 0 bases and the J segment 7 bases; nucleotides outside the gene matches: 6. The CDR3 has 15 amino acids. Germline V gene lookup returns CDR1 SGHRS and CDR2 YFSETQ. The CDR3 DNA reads TGCGCCAGCAGCTTGGAGGGCAGGGGGTACGGGGAGCTGTTTTTT. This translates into CASSLEGRGYGELFF. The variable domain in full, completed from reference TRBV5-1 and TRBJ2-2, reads KAGVTQTPRYLIKTRGQQVTLSCSPISGHRSVSWYQQTPGQGLQFLFEYFSETQRNKGNFPGRFSGRQFSNSRSEMNVSTLELGDSALYLCASSLEGRGYGELFFGEGSRLTVL.

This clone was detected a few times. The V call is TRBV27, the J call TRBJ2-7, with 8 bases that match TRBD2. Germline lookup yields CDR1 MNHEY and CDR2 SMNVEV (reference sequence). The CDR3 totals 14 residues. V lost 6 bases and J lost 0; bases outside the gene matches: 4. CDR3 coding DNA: TGTGCCAGCAGCCAGCGGGAGAGCTCCTACGAGCAGTACTTC. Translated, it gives CASSQRESSYEQYF.

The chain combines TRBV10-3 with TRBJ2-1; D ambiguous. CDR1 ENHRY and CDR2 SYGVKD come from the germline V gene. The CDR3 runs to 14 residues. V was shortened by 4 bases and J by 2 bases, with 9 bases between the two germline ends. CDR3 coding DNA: TGTGCCATCAGTGCCAGCGAGACCTACAATGAGCAGTTCTTC. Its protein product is CAISASETYNEQFF.

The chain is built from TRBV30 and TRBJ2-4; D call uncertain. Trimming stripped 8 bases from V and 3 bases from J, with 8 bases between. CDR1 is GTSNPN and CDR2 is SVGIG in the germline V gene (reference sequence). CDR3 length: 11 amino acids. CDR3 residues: CALSVKNIQYF. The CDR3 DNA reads TGTGCCCTCAGTGTCAAAAACATTCAGTACTTC.